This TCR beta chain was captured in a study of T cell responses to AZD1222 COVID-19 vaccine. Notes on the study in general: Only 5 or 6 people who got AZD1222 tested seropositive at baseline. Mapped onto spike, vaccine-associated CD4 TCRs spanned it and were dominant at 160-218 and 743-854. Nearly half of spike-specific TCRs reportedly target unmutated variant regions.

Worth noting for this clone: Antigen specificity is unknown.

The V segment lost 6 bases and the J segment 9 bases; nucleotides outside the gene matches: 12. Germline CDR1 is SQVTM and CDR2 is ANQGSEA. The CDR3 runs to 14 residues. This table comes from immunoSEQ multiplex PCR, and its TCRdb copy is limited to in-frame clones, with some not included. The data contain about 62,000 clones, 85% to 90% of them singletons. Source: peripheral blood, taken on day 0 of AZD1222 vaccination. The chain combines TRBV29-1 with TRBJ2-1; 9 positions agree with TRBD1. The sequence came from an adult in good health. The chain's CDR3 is CSVTTGGRKGEQFF. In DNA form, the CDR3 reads TGCAGCGTCACGACAGGGGGGCGGAAAGGTGAGCAGTTCTTC.